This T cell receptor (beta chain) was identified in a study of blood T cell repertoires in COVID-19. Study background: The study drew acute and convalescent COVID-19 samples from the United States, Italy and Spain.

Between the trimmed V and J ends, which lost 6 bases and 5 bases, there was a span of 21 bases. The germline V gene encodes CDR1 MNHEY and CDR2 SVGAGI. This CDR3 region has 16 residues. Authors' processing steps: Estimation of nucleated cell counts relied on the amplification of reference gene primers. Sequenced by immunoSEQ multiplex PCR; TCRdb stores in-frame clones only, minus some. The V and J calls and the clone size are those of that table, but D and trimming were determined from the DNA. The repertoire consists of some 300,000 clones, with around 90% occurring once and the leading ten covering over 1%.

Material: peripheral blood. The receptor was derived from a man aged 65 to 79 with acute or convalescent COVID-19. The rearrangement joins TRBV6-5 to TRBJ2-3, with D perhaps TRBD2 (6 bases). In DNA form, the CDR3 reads TGTGCCAGCAGCTACAGATGGACTACCGAGGGAGATACGCAGTATTTT. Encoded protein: CASSYRWTTEGDTQYF.